The present entry profiles one T cell receptor beta chain with its context. What it binds is not known. Method: immunoSEQ multiplex PCR; TCRdb's copy keeps in-frame clones and lacks some. The sample shows more than 95,000 clones, 89% of them seen only once. This entry belongs to a study of T cell responses to AZD1222 COVID-19 vaccine. Broader study findings: The sample set comprised mostly white British donors with more females, and clonal diversity was possibly underestimated. Regions 160-218 and 743-854 held dominance among vaccine-associated CD4 TCRs, which spanned spike. At baseline, just five or six AZD1222 recipients tested seropositive.

J lost 5 bases, V lost 5 bases, and 9 bases had no gene match. The CDR3 runs 14 residues. CDR1 and CDR2 from the germline V gene are MGHDK and SYGVNS. This TCR derives from an adult who received the AZD1222 COVID-19 vaccine. The starting material was peripheral blood, obtained 28 days after the second AZD1222 dose. This chain links TRBV25-1 with TRBJ2-7, with TRBD1 identical over 7 bases. The CDR3 DNA reads TGTGCCAGCAGTTTGACAGGGTCTGTCCACGAGCAGTACTTC. This translates into CASSLTGSVHEQYF.